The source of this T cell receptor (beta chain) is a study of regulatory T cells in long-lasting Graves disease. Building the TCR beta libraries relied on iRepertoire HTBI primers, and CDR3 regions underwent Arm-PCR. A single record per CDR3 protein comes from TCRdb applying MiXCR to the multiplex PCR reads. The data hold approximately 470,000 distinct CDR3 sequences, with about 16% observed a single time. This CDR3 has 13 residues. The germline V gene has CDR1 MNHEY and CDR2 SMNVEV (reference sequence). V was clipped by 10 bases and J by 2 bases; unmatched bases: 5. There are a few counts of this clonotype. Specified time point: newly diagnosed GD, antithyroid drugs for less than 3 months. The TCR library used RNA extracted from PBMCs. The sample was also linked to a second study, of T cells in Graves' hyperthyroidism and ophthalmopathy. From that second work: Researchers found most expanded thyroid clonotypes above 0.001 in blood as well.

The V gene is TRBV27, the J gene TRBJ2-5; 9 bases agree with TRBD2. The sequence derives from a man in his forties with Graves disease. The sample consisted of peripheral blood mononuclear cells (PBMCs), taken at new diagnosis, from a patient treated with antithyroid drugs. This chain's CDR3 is CATFLAGQETQYF. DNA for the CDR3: TGTGCCACCTTCCTAGCGGGACAAGAGACCCAGTACTTC.